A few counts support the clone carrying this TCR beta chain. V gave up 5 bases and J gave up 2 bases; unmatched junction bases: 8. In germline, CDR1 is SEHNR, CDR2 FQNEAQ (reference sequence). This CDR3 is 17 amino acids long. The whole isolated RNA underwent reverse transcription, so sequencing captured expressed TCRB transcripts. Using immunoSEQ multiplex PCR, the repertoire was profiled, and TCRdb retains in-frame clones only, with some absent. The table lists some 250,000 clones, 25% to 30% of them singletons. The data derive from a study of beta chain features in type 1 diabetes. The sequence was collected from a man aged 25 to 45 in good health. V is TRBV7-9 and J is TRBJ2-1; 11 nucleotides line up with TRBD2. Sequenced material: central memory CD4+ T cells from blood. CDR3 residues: CASSLVGLAGTYNEQFF. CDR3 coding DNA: TGTGCCAGCAGCCTAGTTGGACTAGCGGGTACCTACAATGAGCAGTTCTTC. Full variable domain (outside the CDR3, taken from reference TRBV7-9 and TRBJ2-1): DTGVSQNPRHKITKRGQNVTFRCDPISEHNRLYWYRQTLGQGPEFLTYFQNEAQLEKSRLLSDRFSAERPKGSFSTLEIQRTEQGDSAMYLCASSLVGLAGTYNEQFFGPGTRLTVL.